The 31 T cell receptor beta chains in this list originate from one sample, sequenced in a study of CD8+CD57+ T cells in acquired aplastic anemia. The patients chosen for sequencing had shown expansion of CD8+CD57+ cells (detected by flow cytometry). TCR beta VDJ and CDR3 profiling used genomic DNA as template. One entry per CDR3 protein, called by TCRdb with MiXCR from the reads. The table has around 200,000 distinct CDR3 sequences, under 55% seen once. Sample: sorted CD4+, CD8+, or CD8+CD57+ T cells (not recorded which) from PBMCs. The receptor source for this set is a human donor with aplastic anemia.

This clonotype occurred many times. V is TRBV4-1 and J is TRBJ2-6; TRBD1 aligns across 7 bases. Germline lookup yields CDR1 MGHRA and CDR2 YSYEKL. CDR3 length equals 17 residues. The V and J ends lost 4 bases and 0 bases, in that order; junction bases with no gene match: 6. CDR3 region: CASSLGQMNSGANVLTF. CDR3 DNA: TGCGCCAGCAGCCTGGGACAGATGAACTCTGGGGCCAACGTCCTGACTTTC.

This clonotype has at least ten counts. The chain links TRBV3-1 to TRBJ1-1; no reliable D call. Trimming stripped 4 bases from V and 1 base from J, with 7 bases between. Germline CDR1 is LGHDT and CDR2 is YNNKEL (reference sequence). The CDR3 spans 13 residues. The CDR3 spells CASSPLGNTEAFF. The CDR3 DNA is TGTGCCAGCAGCCCACTCGGGAACACTGAAGCTTTCTTT.

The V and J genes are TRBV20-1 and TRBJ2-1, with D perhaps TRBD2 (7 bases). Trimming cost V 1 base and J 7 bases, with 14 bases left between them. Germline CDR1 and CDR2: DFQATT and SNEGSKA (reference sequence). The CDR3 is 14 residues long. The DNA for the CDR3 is TGCAGTGCTAGAGCACCGGGGGGCGGGAATGAGCAGTTCTTC. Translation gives CSARAPGGGNEQFF.

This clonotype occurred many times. The CDR3 sequence is CASKRRGPYNEQFF. The CDR3 nucleotides read TGTGCCAGCAAGAGGCGGGGTCCCTACAATGAGCAGTTCTTC. The chain recombines TRBV5-8 with TRBJ2-1, with D possibly TRBD2 on 6 matching bases. The ends were cut back, 6 bases at V and 2 bases at J, with 12 bases in the middle. Germline V gene lookup returns CDR1 SGHTS and CDR2 YDEGEE. The CDR3 sequence is 14 residues long. Filled out from reference TRBV5-8 and TRBJ2-1, the complete variable domain reads EAGVTQSPTHLIKTRGQQATLRCSPISGHTSVYWYQQALGLGLQFLLWYDEGEERNRGNFPPRFSGRQFPNYSSELNVNALELEDSALYLCASKRRGPYNEQFFGPGTRLTVL.

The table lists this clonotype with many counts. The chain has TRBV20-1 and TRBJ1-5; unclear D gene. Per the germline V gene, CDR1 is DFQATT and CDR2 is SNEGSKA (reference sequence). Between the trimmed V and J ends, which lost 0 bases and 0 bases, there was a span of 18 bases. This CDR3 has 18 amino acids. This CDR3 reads CSARDRREALYSNQPQHF. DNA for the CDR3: TGCAGTGCTAGAGATAGACGGGAGGCCCTTTATAGCAATCAGCCCCAGCATTTT.

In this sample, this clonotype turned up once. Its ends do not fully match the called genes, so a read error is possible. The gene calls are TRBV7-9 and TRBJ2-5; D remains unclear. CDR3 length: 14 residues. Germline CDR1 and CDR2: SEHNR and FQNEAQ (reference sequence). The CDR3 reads CASSLGRVTSTQYF. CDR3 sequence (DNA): TGTGCCAGCAGTTTAGGGCGCGTGACTTCGACCCAGTACTTC.

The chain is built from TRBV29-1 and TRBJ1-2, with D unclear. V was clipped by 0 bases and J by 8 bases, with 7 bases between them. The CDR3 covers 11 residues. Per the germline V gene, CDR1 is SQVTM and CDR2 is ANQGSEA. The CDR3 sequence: CSVEDRGGYTF. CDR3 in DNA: TGCAGCGTTGAAGATCGCGGGGGCTACACCTTC.

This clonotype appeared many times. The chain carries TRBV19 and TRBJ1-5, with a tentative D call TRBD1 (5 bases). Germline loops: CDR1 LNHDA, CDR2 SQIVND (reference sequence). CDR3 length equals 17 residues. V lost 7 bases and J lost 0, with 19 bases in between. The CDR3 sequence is CASTPPGRTYSNQPQHF. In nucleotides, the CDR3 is TGTGCCAGTACCCCACCGGGACGGACTTATAGCAATCAGCCCCAGCATTTT.

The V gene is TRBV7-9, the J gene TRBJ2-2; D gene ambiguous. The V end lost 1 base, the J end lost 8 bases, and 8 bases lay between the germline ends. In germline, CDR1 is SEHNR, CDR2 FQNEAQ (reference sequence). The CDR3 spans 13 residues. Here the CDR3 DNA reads TGTGCCAGCAGCTTAGATCCCACAGGGGAGCTGTTTTTT. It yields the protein CASSLDPTGELFF. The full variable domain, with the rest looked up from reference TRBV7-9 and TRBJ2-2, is DTGVSQNPRHKITKRGQNVTFRCDPISEHNRLYWYRQTLGQGPEFLTYFQNEAQLEKSRLLSDRFSAERPKGSFSTLEIQRTEQGDSAMYLCASSLDPTGELFFGEGSRLTVL.

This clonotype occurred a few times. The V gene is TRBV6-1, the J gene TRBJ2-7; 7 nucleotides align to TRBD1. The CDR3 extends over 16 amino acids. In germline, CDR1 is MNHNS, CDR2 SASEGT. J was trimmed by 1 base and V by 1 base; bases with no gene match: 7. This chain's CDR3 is CASSEGGNRGSYEQYF. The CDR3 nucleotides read TGTGCCAGCAGTGAAGGAGGAAACAGGGGTTCCTACGAGCAGTACTTC.

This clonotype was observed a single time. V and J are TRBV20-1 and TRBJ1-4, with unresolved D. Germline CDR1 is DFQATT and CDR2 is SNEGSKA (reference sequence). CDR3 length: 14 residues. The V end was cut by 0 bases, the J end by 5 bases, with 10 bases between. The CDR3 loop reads CSARDLSTNEKLFF. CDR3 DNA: TGCAGTGCTAGAGATCTGAGTACAAATGAAAAACTGTTTTTT.

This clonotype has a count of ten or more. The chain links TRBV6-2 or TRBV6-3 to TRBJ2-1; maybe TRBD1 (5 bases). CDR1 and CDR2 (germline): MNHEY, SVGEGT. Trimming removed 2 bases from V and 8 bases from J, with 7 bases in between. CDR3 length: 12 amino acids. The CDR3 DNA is TGTGCCAGCAGTTACAGCAGGGATGAGCAGTTCTTC. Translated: CASSYSRDEQFF.

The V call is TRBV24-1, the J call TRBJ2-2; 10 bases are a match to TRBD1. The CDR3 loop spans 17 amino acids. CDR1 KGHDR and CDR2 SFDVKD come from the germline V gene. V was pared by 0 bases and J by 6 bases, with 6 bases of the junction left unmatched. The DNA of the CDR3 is TGTGCCACCAGTGATTTGCTGGGACAGGGGAGTTCCGGGGAGCTGTTTTTT. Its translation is CATSDLLGQGSSGELFF.

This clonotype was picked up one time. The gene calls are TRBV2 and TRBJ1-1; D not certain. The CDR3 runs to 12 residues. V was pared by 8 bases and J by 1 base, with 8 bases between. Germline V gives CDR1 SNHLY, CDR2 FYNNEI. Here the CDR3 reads CASGQENTEAFF. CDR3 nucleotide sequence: TGTGCCAGCGGCCAGGAGAACACTGAAGCTTTCTTT.

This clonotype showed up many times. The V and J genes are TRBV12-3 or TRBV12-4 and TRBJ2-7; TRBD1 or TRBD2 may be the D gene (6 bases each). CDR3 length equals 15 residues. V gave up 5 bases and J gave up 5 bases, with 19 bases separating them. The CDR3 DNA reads TGTGCCAGCAGTCTCCAGGGTTTTAGGGGGGACGAGCAGTACTTC. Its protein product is CASSLQGFRGDEQYF.

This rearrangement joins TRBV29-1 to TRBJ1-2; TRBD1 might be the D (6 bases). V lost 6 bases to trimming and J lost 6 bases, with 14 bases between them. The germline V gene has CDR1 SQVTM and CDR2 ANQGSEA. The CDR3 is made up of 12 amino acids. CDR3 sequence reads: CSVRAGAHGYTF. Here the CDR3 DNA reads TGCAGCGTCCGGGCAGGGGCACATGGCTACACCTTC.

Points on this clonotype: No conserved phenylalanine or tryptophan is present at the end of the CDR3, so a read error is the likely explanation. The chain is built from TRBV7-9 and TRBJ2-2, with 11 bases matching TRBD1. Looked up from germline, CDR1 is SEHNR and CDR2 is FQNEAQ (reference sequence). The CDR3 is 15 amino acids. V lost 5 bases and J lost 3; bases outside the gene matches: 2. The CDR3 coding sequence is TGTGCCAGCAGCCGGGACAGGGGGGACACCGGGGAGCTGTTTCTT. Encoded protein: CASSRDRGDTGELFL.

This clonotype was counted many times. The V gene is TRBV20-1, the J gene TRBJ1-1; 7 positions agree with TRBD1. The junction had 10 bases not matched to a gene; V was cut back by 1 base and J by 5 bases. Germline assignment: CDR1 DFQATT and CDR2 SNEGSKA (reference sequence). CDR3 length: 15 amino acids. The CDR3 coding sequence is TGCAGTGCTAGAGCCTCCGGGACAGTGGGGACTGAAGCTTTCTTT. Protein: CSARASGTVGTEAFF.

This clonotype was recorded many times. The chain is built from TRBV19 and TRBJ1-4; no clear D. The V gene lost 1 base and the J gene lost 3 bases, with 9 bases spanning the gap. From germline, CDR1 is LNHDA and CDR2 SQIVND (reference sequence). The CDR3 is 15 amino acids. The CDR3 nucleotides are TGTGCCAGTAGTATAGGACCCCTCGCTAATGAAAAACTGTTTTTT. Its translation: CASSIGPLANEKLFF.

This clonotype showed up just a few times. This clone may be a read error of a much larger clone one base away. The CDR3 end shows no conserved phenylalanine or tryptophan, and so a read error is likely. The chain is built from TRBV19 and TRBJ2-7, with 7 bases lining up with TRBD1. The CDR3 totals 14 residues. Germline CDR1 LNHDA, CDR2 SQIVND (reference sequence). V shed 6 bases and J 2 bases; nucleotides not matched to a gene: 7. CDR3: CASRPTGTAYEQYL. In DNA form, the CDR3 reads TGTGCCAGTAGACCGACCGGGACAGCCTACGAGCAGTACCTC.

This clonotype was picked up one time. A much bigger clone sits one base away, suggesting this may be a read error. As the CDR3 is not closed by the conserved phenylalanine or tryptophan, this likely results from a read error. The CDR3 region has the DNA TGTGCCAGCAGCATCCGACAGGACACTGAAGCTTTCCTT. This translates into CASSIRQDTEAFL. This sequence joins TRBV11-3 and TRBJ1-1; D might be TRBD1 (6 bases). Trimming cost V 5 bases and J 3 bases, with 10 bases left between them. The V gene's germline CDR1 is SGHNT and CDR2 YENEEA. The CDR3 sequence is 13 residues long.

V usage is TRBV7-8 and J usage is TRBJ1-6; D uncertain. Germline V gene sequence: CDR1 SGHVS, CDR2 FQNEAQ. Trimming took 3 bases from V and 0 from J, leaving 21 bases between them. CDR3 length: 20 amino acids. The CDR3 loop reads CASSFSPDRQLCSYNSPLHF. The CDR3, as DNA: TGTGCCAGCAGCTTTTCCCCTGACCGCCAGCTGTGCTCCTATAATTCACCCCTCCACTTT.

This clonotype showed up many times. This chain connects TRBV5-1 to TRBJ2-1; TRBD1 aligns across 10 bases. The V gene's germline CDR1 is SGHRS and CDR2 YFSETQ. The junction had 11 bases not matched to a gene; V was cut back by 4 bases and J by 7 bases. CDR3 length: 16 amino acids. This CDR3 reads CASSHLGDRGGNEQFF. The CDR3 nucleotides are TGCGCCAGCAGCCACTTGGGGGACAGGGGTGGAAATGAGCAGTTCTTC.

The CDR3 here is CASSVLIPGPTGGYTF. The CDR3 coding sequence is TGTGCCAGCAGCGTATTAATCCCAGGACCAACGGGTGGCTACACCTTC. The chain links TRBV9 to TRBJ1-2; no clear D. This CDR3 is 16 amino acids long. Germline CDR1 reads SGDLS; CDR2 reads YYNGEE. The V end lost 1 base, the J end lost 7 bases, and 20 bases lay between the germline ends.

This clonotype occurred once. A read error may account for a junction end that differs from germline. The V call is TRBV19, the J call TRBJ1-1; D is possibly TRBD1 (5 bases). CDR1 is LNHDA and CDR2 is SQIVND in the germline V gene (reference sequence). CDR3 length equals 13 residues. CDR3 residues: CASTMGVGTEALF. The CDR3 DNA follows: TGTGCCAGTACCATGGGGGTGGGAACTGAAGCTCTCTTT.

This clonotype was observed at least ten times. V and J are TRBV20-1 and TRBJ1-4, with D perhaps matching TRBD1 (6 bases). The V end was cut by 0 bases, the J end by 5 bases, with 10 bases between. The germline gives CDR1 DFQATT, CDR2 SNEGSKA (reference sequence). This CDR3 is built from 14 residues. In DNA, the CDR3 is TGCAGTGCTAGAGAAGGGACAAGGAATGAAAAACTGTTTTTT. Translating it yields CSAREGTRNEKLFF.

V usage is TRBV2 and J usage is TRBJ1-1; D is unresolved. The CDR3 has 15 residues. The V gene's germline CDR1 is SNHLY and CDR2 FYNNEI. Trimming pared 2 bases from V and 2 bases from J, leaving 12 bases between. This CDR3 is CASSEWSNQNTEAFF. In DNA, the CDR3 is TGTGCCAGCAGTGAATGGAGCAACCAAAACACTGAAGCTTTCTTT.

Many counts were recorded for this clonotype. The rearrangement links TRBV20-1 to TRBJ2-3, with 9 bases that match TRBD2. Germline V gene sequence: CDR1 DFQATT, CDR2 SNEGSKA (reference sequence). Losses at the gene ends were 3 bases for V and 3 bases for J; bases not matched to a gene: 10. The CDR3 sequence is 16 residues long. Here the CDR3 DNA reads TGCAGTGCTAGTCTTATGCGGGGGGGCCGGACAGATACGCAGTATTTT. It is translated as CSASLMRGGRTDTQYF.

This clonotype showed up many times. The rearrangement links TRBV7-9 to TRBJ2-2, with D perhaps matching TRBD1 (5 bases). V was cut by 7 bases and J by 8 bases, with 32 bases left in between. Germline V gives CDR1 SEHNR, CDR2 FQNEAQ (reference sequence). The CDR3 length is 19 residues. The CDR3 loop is CASTDPLGKGQKLFGELFF. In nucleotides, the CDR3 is TGTGCCAGCACCGATCCCTTGGGAAAGGGGCAGAAACTTTTTGGGGAGCTGTTTTTT.

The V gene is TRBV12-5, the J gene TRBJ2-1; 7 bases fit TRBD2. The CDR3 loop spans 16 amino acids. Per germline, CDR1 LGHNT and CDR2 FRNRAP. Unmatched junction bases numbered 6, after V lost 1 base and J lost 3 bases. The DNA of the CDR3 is TGTGCTAGTGGTTTGGAAACGGGGGGATTCTACAATGAGCAGTTCTTC. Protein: CASGLETGGFYNEQFF.

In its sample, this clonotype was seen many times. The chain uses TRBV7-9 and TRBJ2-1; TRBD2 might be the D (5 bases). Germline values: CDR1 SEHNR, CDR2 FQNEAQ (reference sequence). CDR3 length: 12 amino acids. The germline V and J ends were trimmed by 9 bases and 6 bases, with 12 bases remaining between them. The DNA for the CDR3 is TGTGCCAGAGGAGAGGGTTCCAATGAGCAGTTCTTC. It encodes CARGEGSNEQFF.